This T cell receptor (beta chain) was profiled in a study of cytomegalovirus exposure and HLA in healthy donors. Turning to the study itself: Among the roughly 380 donors who were genotyped, about 86% fell in the genetic ancestry cluster that is associated with self-reported Caucasian donors.

V shed 4 bases and J 2 bases; nucleotides not matched to a gene: 4. The CDR3 contains 15 residues. Germline CDR1 SNHLY, CDR2 FYNNEI. The PCR contained 60 Vbeta and 13 Jbeta primers. Assay: immunoSEQ multiplex PCR; the TCRdb copy retains only in-frame clones and omits some. The sample includes about 34,000 clones. V gene TRBV2 combines with J gene TRBJ1-2; 10 nucleotides match TRBD1. This sequence was found in a woman aged 40 to 50 in good health and CMV-seropositive. Sequenced input: PBMCs. In DNA, the CDR3 is TGTGCCAGCAGTGGACAGGGGGCGCAGAACTATGGCTACACCTTC. Encoded protein: CASSGQGAQNYGYTF.